This T cell receptor (beta chain) was retrieved from a study of vaccination effects on CD4 cells after COVID-19. Study-level points and caveats: Convalescents' spike-reactive clones after vaccination were mainly made up of new clones that the vaccine induced. Long after vaccination, the clones induced by infection and by vaccine shrank markedly in size.

In this sample, this clone turned up a few times. Antigen: not known. The method was immunoSEQ multiplex PCR; TCRdb's version includes in-frame clones alone and lacks a portion of them. The repertoire holds more than 13,000 clones, with roughly 80% as singletons. ViraFEST expansion of antigen-specific CD4+ T cells with viral peptide pools preceded sequencing. Investigators separated out CD4+ T cells once about eleven days of culture had passed. SARS-CoV-2 infected the person between March and December 2020, as confirmed by PCR. Vaccination of participants consisted of two doses of either the BNT162b2 or mRNA-1273 vaccine. This CDR3 is 14 amino acids long. Germline CDR1 reads SGHKS; CDR2 reads YYEKEE (reference sequence). V was pared by 0 bases and J by 4 bases, with 10 bases between.

The TCR originated in a human donor who had a prior SARS-CoV-2 infection. Here the sequenced sample was CD4+ T cells from PBMCs cultured with HCoV-NL63 spike peptides, taken after COVID-19 vaccination. This chain joins TRBV5-5 and TRBJ1-1; no firm D call. CDR3 nucleotides: TGTGCCAGCAGCTTGGTAAACGAAGCCACTGAAGCTTTCTTT. Protein product: CASSLVNEATEAFF. Variable domain in full (rest from reference TRBV5-5 and TRBJ1-1): DAGVTQSPTHLIKTRGQQVTLRCSPISGHKSVSWYQQVLGQGPQFIFQYYEKEERGRGNFPDRFSARQFPNYSSELNVNALLLGDSALYLCASSLVNEATEAFFGQGTRLTVV.